These 2 T cell receptor beta chains share one sample of origin, sequenced in a study of monozygotic twins with inflammatory bowel disease. TCRdb re-called the 5' RACE reads and gives one entry per CDR3 protein, without DNA. The sample totals around 99,000 distinct CDR3 sequences. Specimen: blood. The receptor set was obtained from a human donor with ulcerative colitis or Crohn's disease, or a healthy co-twin of an affected twin (not recorded which).

The J gene is TRBJ1-1, the V gene TRBV20-1. Germline-derived CDR1 and CDR2 are DFQATT and SNEGSKA (reference sequence). The CDR3 sequence is 13 residues long. CDR3 protein: CSASGRVNTEAFF.

The rearrangement uses TRBV4-3 and TRBJ2-2; absent DNA, TCRdb's TRBD1 call cannot be checked. CDR1 LGHNA and CDR2 YSLEER come from the germline V gene. CDR3 length: 16 amino acids. CDR3 sequence reads: CASSHGTGRNTGELFF.